This T cell receptor (beta chain) stems from a study of beta chain features in type 1 diabetes. Study as a whole: Age and gender were similar between patients and healthy donors, as were cell yields. Summed over all samples, the examined sorted cells came to 107,917,701. Study-wide results and limits: For Type 1 diabetes patients, all four CD4+ subsets carried TCRB CDR3s that were moderately but significantly shorter.

Sequencing targeted expressed TCRB transcripts, as all isolated RNA had been reverse transcribed. Assay used: immunoSEQ multiplex PCR; TCRdb lists only in-frame clones, some missing. The table has 350,000 to 450,000 clones, around 13% seen once. Germline V gene sequence: CDR1 SGHAT, CDR2 FQNNGV. Deletions cut 1 base from V and 6 bases from J, with 12 bases between. The CDR3 contains 14 residues. This clone was counted between two and nine times. Its antigen is currently unknown. The clonotype comes from a man younger than 40 in good health. The sequenced sample was naive CD4+ T cells from blood. V and J are TRBV11-2 and TRBJ1-2, with no clear D. The CDR3 loop reads CASSLVRWDHGYTF. As DNA, the CDR3 is TGTGCCAGCAGCTTAGTGCGGTGGGATCATGGCTACACCTTC.